Listed below are T cell receptor beta chains from one sample, sequenced in a study of tumor-infiltrating lymphocytes in primary liver carcinoma. In TCRdb, the multiplex PCR reads were re-called with MiXCR into one record per CDR3 protein. The sample has some 180,000 distinct CDR3 sequences; 50% to 75% are singletons. Sequencing was performed on peripheral blood. These receptors were collected from a man aged 40-49 years with primary liver carcinoma and hepatitis B virus infection. Both conserved end residues are part of each CDR3. A D gene is named only where the DNA matches it firmly. Part of the rows lack a size; the others show once, few, many or a class for expanded clones.

size	J	V	D	CDR3	DNA
-	TRBJ2-1	TRBV6-6	-	CASSYQSAFTGENEQFF	TGTGCCAGCAGTTACCAAAGCGCTTTCACGGGGGAAAATGAGCAGTTCTTC
-	TRBJ2-3	TRBV6-5	TRBD2	CASSSLAGGSDTQYF	TGCGCCAGCAGTTCCCTAGCGGGAGGGTCAGATACGCAGTATTTT
-	TRBJ2-7	TRBV14	TRBD2	CASRTGGLLEQYF	TGTGCCAGCAGGACGGGAGGACTCCTAGAGCAGTACTTC
-	TRBJ2-1	TRBV7-9	-	CASSTRNSYNEQFF	TGTGCCAGCAGCACCCGTAACTCCTACAATGAGCAGTTCTTC
-	TRBJ2-3	TRBV28	TRBD2	CASRFSGGSTDTQYF	TGTGCCAGCCGTTTTAGCGGGGGAAGCACAGATACGCAGTATTTT
many	TRBJ2-5	TRBV11-2	-	CASGQRGKETQYF	TGTGCCAGCGGTCAGAGAGGGAAAGAGACCCAGTACTTC
-	TRBJ1-5	TRBV6-1	-	CASSGGDQPQHF	TGTGCCAGCAGTGGAGGGGATCAGCCCCAGCATTTT
-	TRBJ2-3	TRBV4-1	-	CASNQGSTADTQYF	TGCGCCAGCAACCAAGGCTCGACAGCAGATACGCAGTATTTT
once	TRBJ1-2	TRBV6-5	TRBD1	CASSYSLGQGNYGYTF	TGTGCCAGTAGTTACTCATTGGGACAGGGGAACTATGGCTACACCTTC
-	TRBJ2-3	TRBV6-5	-	CGSSIGTGPDTQYF	TGTGGCAGCAGTATTGGCACAGGGCCAGATACGCAGTATTTT
-	TRBJ2-7	TRBV28	-	CASSSAEYEQYF	TGTGCCAGCAGTTCGGCGGAATACGAGCAGTACTTC
-	TRBJ2-7	TRBV5-1	-	CASSFPGRYEQYF	TGCGCCAGCAGCTTCCCCGGACGCTACGAGCAGTACTTC
-	TRBJ2-1	TRBV11-1	-	CASSLGDRRNNEQFF	TGTGCCAGCAGCTTAGGTGACAGGCGGAACAATGAGCAGTTCTTC
few	TRBJ1-5	TRBV29-1	-	CSAEAGGGQPQHF	TGCAGCGCGGAGGCGGGAGGAGGCCAGCCCCAGCATTTT
-	TRBJ1-2	TRBV13	-	CASSSFYRKQGYGYTF	TGTGCCAGCAGCTCCTTTTACAGGAAGCAGGGCTATGGCTACACCTTC
-	TRBJ2-6	TRBV11-2	-	CASSLVGAGKSSGANVLTF	TGTGCCAGCAGCTTGGTGGGGGCAGGGAAGAGCTCTGGGGCCAACGTCCTGACTTTC
-	TRBJ2-7	TRBV16	TRBD2	CASSLTGSIAGSGEQYF	TGTGCCAGCAGCCTGACAGGTTCTATAGCGGGATCGGGAGAGCAGTACTTC
-	TRBJ2-5	TRBV24-1	TRBD1	CATSDFDRGRETQYF	TGTGCCACCAGTGATTTTGACAGGGGAAGAGAGACCCAGTACTTC
-	TRBJ2-7	TRBV4-2	-	CASSQTWTMLGEQYF	TGTGCCAGCAGCCAGACCTGGACTATGCTGGGGGAGCAGTACTTC
large	TRBJ2-7	TRBV28	-	CASSLMFGEQYF	TGTGCCAGCAGCCTAATGTTCGGCGAGCAGTACTTC
-	TRBJ2-2	TRBV11-2	TRBD2	CVSTIPGLGAGKLFF	TGTGTCAGCACCATCCCGGGACTAGGTGCCGGGAAGCTGTTTTTT
-	TRBJ1-1	TRBV6-5	-	CASSYVGSNTEAFF	TGCGCCAGCAGTTACGTGGGTAGTAACACTGAAGCTTTCTTT
-	TRBJ2-7	TRBV28	-	CASSRTEPYEQYF	TGTGCCAGCAGTCGGACGGAACCCTACGAGCAGTACTTC
many	TRBJ1-1	TRBV29-1	TRBD1	CSVEEGALAFF	TGCAGCGTTGAGGAGGGGGCTTTGGCTTTCTTT
-	TRBJ2-3	TRBV14	-	CASSQPRDTLSTDTQYF	TGTGCCAGCAGCCAGCCCAGAGATACCCTTAGCACAGATACGCAGTATTTT
many	TRBJ2-2	TRBV11-2	-	CASSLWTPRTGELFF	TGTGCCAGCAGCCTCTGGACACCGCGCACCGGGGAGCTGTTTTTT
-	TRBJ1-5	TRBV7-9	-	CASSRGKLDQPQHF	TGTGCCAGCAGCAGAGGGAAGCTCGATCAGCCCCAGCATTTT
-	TRBJ2-5	TRBV11-2	-	CASNLVAGQETQYF	TGTGCCAGCAACTTAGTCGCCGGCCAAGAGACACAGTACTTC
-	TRBJ2-1	TRBV11-2	TRBD1	CARSLAGGNEKFF	TGTGCCAGGAGCTTAGCAGGGGGCAATGAGAAGTTCTTC
-	TRBJ2-7	TRBV7-8	TRBD2	CASSAKTSGRPPEQYF	TGTGCCAGCAGCGCCAAAACTAGCGGGAGGCCCCCCGAGCAGTACTTC
-	TRBJ1-2	TRBV10-3	TRBD1	CAIGESTGVGYTF	TGTGCCATCGGTGAGTCAACAGGGGTTGGCTACACCTTC
-	TRBJ2-1	TRBV14	-	CASSYGHGGQFF	TGTGCCAGCAGCTATGGACATGGGGGACAGTTCTTC
-	TRBJ2-1	TRBV6-5	-	CASSYAEDEQFF	TGTGCCAGCAGTTACGCCGAAGATGAGCAGTTCTTC
-	TRBJ2-7	TRBV6-2/TRBV6-3	TRBD2	CASSYGGSYNEQYF	TGTGCCAGCAGTTACGGCGGGAGTTACAATGAGCAGTACTTC
few	TRBJ2-7	TRBV6-1	TRBD1	CASSDPTGRYEQYF	TGTGCCAGCAGTGACCCGACAGGGCGCTACGAGCAGTACTTC
many	TRBJ2-3	TRBV11-3	-	CASSLRDRKSDTQYF	TGTGCCAGCAGCTTAAGGGACCGCAAGTCGGATACGCAGTATTTT
-	TRBJ2-7	TRBV6-2/TRBV6-3	-	CASSSHRIPESLEQYF	TGTGCTAGCAGTTCCCACCGGATACCGGAGTCCCTCGAGCAGTACTTC
-	TRBJ2-5	TRBV4-1	-	CASSQVPTASKETQYF	TGCGCCAGCAGCCAAGTCCCCACAGCCTCTAAAGAGACCCAGTACTTC
few	TRBJ2-5	TRBV12-3/TRBV12-4	-	CASSSIGETQYF	TGTGCCAGCAGTTCTATTGGGGAGACCCAGTACTTC
-	TRBJ2-1	TRBV29-1	TRBD2	CSVVGGKGANEQFF	TGCAGCGTTGTGGGAGGGAAAGGGGCGAATGAGCAGTTCTTC
few	TRBJ2-7	TRBV6-6	-	CASSYLGLAANEQYF	TGTGCCAGCAGTTACCTCGGGCTAGCTGCCAACGAGCAGTACTTC
-	TRBJ2-7	TRBV6-1	TRBD2	CASSDLTSGIGEQYF	TGTGCCAGCAGTGATCTAACTAGCGGGATCGGCGAGCAGTACTTC
few	TRBJ2-7	TRBV10-3	-	CAINAGMFYEQYF	TGTGCCATCAATGCAGGGATGTTCTACGAGCAGTACTTC
-	TRBJ1-1	TRBV11-2	-	CACSLERQPMNTEAFF	TGTGCCTGCAGCTTAGAACGACAACCAATGAACACTGAAGCTTTCTTT
-	TRBJ2-7	TRBV6-5	-	CASSLTRARAEQYF	TGTGCCAGCAGTTTAACTAGGGCTCGCGCCGAGCAGTACTTC
-	TRBJ1-2	TRBV5-1	TRBD1	CASSLAPDRVGGYTF	TGCGCCAGCAGCTTGGCCCCGGACAGGGTGGGTGGCTACACCTTC
many	TRBJ2-3	TRBV11-2	TRBD2	CASRQGLAGGIDTQYF	TGTGCCAGCAGGCAGGGACTAGCGGGAGGTATCGATACGCAGTATTTT